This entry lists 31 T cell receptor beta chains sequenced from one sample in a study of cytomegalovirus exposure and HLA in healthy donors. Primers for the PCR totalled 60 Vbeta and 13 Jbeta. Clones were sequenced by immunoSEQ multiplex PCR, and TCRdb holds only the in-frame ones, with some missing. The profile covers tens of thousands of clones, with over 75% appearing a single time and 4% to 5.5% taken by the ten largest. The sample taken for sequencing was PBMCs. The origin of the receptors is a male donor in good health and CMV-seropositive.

In DNA form, the CDR3 reads TGTGCCAGCAGCTTAAGCGGGGGGGCCTACGAGCAGTACTTC. The encoded protein is CASSLSGGAYEQYF. The J gene is TRBJ2-7, the V gene TRBV7-2; 10 bases map to TRBD2. The germline V gene has CDR1 SGHTA and CDR2 FQGNSA. V lost 2 bases to trimming and J lost 2 bases; unmatched junction nucleotides: 0. There are 14 residues in the CDR3.

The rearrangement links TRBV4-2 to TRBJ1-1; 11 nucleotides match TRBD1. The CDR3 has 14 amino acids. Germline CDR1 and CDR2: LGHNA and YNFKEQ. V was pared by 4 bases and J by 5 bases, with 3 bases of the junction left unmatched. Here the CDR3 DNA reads TGTGCCAGCAGCCCGGGACAGGGGGAAACTGAAGCTTTCTTT. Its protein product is CASSPGQGETEAFF.

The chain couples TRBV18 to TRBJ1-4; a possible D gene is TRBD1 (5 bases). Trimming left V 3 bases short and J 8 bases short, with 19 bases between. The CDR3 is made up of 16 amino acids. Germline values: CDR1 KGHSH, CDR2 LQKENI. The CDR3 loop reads CASSPGGLRVWEKLFF. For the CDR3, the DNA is TGTGCCAGCTCACCGGGGGGGTTGAGGGTTTGGGAAAAACTGTTTTTT.

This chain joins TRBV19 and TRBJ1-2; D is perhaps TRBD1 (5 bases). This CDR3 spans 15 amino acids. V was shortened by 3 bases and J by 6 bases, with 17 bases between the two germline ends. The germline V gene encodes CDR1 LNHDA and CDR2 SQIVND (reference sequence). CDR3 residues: CASSMPQAGMDGYTF. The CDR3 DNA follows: TGTGCCAGTAGTATGCCTCAGGCAGGGATGGATGGCTACACCTTC.

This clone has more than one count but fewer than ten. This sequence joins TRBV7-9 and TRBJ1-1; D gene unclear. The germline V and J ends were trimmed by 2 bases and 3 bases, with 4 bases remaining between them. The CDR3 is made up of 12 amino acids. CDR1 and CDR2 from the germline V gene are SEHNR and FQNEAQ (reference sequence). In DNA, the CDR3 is TGTGCCAGCAGCTTACAATACACTGAAGCTTTCTTT. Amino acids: CASSLQYTEAFF.

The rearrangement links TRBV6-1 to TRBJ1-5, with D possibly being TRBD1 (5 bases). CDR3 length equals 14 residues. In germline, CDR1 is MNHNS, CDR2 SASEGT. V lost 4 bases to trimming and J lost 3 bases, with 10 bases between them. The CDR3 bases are TGTGCCAGCAGTGTACAAGGGGCCAATCAGCCCCAGCATTTT. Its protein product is CASSVQGANQPQHF.

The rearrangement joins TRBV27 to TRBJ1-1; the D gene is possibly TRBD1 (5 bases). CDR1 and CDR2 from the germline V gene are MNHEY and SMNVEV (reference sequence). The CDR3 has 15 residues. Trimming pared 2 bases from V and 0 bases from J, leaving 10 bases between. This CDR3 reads CASSLKRGMNTEAFF. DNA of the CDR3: TGTGCCAGCAGTTTAAAGCGGGGGATGAACACTGAAGCTTTCTTT.

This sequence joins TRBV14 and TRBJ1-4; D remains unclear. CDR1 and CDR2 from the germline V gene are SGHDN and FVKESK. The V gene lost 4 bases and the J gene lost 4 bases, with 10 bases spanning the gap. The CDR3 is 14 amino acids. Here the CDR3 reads CASSPSIGNEKLFF. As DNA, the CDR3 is TGTGCCAGCAGCCCGTCGATCGGTAATGAAAAACTGTTTTTT.

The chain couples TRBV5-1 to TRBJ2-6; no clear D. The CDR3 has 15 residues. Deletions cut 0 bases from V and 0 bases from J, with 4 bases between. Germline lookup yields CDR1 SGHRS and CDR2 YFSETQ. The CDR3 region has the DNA TGCGCCAGCAGCTTGGCGCGCTCTGGGGCCAACGTCCTGACTTTC. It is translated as CASSLARSGANVLTF.

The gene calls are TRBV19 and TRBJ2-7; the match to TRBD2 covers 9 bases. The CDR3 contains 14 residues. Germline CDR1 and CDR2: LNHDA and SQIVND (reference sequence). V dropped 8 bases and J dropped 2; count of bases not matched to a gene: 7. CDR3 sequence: CASETTSGTYEQYF. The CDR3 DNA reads TGTGCCAGTGAAACGACTAGCGGAACCTACGAGCAGTACTTC.

The chain's CDR3 is CSVDNGAETQYF. As DNA, the CDR3 is TGCAGCGTTGACAATGGGGCAGAGACCCAGTACTTC. The chain has TRBV29-1 and TRBJ2-5; maybe TRBD1 (5 bases). Per the germline V gene, CDR1 is SQVTM and CDR2 is ANQGSEA. The ends were cut back, 3 bases at V and 4 bases at J, with 9 bases in the middle. The CDR3 consists of 12 residues.

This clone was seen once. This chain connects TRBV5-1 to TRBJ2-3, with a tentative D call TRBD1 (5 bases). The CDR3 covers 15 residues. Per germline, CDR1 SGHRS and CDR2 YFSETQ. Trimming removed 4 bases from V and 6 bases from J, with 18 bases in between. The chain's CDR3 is CASSLRGHASDTQYF. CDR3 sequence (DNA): TGCGCCAGCAGCCTCCGAGGACACGCCTCGGATACGCAGTATTTT.

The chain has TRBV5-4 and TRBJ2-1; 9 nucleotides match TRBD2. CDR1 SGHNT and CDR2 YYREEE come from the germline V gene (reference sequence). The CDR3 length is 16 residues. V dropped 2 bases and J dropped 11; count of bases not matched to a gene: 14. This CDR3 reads CASSFQRGASFSKQFF. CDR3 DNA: TGTGCCAGCAGCTTTCAGCGGGGGGCGTCGTTTTCGAAGCAGTTCTTC.

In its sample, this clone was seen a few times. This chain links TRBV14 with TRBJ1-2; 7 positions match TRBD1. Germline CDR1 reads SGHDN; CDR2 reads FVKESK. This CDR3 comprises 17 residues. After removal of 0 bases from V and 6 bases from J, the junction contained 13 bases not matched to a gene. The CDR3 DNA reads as TGTGCCAGCAGCCAAGACCCTCGGCCCGACAGGGTACATGGCTACACCTTC. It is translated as CASSQDPRPDRVHGYTF.

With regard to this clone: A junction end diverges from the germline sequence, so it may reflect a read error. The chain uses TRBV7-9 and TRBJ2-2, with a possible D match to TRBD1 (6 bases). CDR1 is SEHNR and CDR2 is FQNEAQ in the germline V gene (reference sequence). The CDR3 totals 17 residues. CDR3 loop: CASSPRGAGANTGELLF. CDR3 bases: TGTGCCAGCAGCCCCAGAGGGGCAGGGGCGAACACCGGGGAGCTGCTTTTT.

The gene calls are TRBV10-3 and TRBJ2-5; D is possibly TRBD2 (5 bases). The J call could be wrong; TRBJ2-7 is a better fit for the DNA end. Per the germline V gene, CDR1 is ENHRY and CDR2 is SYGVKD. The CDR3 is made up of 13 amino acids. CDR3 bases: TGTGCCATCAGTGGAGGGCAGTCCTACGAGCAGTACTTC. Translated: CAISGGQSYEQYF.

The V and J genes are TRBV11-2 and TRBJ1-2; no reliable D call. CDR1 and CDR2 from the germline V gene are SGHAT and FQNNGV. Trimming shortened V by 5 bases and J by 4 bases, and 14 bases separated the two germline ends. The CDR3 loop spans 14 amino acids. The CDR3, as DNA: TGTGCCAGCAGCCCAACTTCTCCTGCCTATGGCTACACCTTC. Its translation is CASSPTSPAYGYTF.

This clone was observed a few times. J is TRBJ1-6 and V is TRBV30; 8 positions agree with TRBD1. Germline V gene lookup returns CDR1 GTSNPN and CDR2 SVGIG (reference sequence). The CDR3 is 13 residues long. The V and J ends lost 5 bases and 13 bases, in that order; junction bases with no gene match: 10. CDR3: CAWSRDRPPPLHF. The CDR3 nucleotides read TGTGCCTGGTCCCGGGACAGGCCTCCCCCCCTCCACTTT.

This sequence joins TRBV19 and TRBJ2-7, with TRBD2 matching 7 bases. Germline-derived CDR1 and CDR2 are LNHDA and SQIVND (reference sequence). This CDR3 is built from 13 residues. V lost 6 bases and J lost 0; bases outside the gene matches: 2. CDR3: CASRAGTSYEQYF. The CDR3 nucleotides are TGTGCCAGTAGAGCGGGAACCTCCTACGAGCAGTACTTC.

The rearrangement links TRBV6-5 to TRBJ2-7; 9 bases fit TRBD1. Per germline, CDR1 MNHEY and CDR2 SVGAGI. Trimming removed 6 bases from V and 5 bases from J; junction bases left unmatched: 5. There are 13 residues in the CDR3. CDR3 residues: CASRHTGGNEQYF. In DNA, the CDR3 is TGTGCCAGCAGACATACAGGGGGCAACGAGCAGTACTTC.

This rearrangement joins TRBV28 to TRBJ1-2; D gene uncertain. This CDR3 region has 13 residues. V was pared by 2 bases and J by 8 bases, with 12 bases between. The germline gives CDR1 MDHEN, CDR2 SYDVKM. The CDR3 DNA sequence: TGTGCCAGCAGTTTACCCAGACAAATAGGCTACACCTTC. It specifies CASSLPRQIGYTF.

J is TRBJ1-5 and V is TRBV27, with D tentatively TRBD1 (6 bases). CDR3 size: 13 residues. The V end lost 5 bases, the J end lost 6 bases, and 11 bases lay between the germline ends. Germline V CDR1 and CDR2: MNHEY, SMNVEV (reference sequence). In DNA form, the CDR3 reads TGTGCCAGCAGTCAAAGGGGGGGTCAGCCCCAGCATTTT. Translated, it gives CASSQRGGQPQHF.

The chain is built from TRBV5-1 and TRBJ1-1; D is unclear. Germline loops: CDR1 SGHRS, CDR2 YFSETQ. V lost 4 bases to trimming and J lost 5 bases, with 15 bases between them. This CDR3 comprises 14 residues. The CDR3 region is CASSLGGLGTEAFF. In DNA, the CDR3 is TGCGCCAGCAGCCTCGGCGGGCTGGGGACTGAAGCTTTCTTT.

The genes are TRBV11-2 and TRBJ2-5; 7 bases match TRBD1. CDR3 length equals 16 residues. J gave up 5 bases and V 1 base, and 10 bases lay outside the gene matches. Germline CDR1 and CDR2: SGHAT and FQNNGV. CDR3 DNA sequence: TGTGCCAGCAGCTTAGGGACAGGTGGCAAGTGGGAGACCCAGTACTTC. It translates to CASSLGTGGKWETQYF.

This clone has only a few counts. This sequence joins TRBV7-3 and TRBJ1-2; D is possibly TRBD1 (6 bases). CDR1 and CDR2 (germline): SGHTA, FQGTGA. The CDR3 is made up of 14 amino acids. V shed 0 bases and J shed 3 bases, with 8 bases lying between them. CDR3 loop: CASSLTQGHYGYTF. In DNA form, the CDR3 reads TGTGCCAGCAGCTTAACACAGGGACACTATGGCTACACCTTC.

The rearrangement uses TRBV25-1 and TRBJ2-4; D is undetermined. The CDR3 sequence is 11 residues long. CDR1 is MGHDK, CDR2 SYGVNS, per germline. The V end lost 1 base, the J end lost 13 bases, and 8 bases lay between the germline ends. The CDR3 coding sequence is TGTGCCAGCAGTGAATCCTTTCTCCAGTACTTC. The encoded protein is CASSESFLQYF.

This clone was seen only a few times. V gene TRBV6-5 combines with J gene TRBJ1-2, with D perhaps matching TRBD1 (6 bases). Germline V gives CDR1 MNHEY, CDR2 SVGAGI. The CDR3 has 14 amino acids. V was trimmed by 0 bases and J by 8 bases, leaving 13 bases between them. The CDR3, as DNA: TGTGCCAGCAGTTACTCGGACAGAACCCGGGGCTACACCTTC. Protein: CASSYSDRTRGYTF.

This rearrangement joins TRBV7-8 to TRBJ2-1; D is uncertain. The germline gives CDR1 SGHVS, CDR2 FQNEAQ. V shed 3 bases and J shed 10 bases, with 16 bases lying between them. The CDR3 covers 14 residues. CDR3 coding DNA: TGTGCCAGCAGCTTCCTCGGGTCGCCGCGGGAGCAGTTCTTC. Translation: CASSFLGSPREQFF.

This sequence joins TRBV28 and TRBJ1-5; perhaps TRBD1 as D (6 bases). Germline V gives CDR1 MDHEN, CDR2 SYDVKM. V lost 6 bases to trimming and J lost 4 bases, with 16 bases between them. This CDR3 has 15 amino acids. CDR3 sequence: CASRPPGAINQPQHF. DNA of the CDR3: TGTGCCAGCAGACCTCCAGGGGCCATTAATCAGCCCCAGCATTTT. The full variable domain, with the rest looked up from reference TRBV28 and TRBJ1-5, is DVKVTQSSRYLVKRTGEKVFLECVQDMDHENMFWYRQDPGLGLRLIYFSYDVKMKEKGDIPEGYSVSREKKERFSLILESASTNQTSMYLCASRPPGAINQPQHFGDGTRLSIL.

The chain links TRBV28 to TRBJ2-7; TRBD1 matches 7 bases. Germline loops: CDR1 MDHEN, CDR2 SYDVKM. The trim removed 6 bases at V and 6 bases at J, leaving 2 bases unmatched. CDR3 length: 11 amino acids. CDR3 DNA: TGTGCCAGCAGCCGACAGGGCGAGCAGTACTTC. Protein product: CASSRQGEQYF.

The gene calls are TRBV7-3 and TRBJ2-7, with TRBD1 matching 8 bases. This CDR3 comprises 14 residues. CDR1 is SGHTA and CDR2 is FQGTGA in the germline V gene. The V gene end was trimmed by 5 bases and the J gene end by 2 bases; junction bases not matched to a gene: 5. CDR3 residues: CASSLTGDPYEQYF. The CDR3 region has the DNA TGTGCCAGCAGCCTGACAGGGGATCCCTACGAGCAGTACTTC.